This T cell receptor (beta chain) appears in the sequencing data of a study of blood T cell repertoires in COVID-19. Study-wide background: From the United States, Italy and Spain came samples of acute and convalescent COVID-19. T cells, B-cell-depleted T cells, or PBMCs supplied cDNA or gDNA.

Per the authors' pipeline: Counts of nucleated cells, estimated from reference gene primer amplification, were obtained. TCRdb's copy holds only in-frame clones and misses some; the assay was immunoSEQ multiplex PCR. V, J and clone size derive from that table, while D and trimming were established from the DNA sequence. The sample lists 70,000 to 90,000 clones, around 82% seen once, with approximately 1.3% in the top ten. Per germline, CDR1 MGHDK and CDR2 SYGVNS. The CDR3 has 14 residues. Trimming stripped 3 bases from V and 4 bases from J, with 12 bases between. This sequence was found in a woman older than 75 with acute or convalescent COVID-19. The sequenced sample was peripheral blood. The chain has TRBV25-1 and TRBJ1-1; D ambiguous. In DNA form, the CDR3 reads TGTGCCAGCAGTGATAGTCGGGGTATCACTGAAGCTTTCTTT. Translating it yields CASSDSRGITEAFF.